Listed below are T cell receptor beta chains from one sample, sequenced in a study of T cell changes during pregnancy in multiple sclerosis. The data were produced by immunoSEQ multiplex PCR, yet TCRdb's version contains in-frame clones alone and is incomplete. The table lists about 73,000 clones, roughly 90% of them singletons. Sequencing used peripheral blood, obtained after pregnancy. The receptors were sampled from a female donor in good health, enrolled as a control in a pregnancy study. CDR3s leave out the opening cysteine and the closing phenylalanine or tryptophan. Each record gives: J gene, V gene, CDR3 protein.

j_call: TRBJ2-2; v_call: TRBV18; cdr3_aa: ASSPRQTPTGELF
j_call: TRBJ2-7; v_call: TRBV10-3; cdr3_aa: AISELAGLVVYEQY
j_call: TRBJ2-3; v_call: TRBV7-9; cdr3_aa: ASSSYTSGRTDTQY
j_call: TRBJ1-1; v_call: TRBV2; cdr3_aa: ASRSGTVNTEAF
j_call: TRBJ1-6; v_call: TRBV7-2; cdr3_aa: ASSLESGINSPLH
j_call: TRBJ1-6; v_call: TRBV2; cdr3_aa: ASSEDDRGNSPLH
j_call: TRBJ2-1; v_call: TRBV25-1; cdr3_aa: ASKQTSIVPNEQF
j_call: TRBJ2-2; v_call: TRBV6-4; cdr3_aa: ATKGAQDTGELF
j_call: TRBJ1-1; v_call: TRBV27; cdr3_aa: ASSLLSGTGNTEAF
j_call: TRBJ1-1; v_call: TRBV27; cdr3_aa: ASSSLGGFTEAF
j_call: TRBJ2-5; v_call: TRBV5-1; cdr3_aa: ASTLPAQREKEETQY
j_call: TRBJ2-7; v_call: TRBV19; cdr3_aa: ASSIVAGAWEQY
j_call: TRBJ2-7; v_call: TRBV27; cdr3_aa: ASSWGTSGYEQY
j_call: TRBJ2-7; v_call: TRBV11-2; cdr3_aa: ASSPREVGGRLTYEQY
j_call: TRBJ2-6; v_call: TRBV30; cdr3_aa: AWSGDVGSGANVLT
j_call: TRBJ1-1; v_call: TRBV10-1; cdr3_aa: ASSEAHDNTEAF
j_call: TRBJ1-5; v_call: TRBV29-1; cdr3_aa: SVAAGGELPQH
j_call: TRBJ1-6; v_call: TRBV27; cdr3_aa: ASSFPDSPLH
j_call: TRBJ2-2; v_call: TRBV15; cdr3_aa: ATSRDPYTGELF
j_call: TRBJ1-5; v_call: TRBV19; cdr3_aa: ASERTVSNQPQH
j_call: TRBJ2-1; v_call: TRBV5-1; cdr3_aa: ASSSGLAGGDEQF
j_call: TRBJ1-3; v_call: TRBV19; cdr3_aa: ASSISSAGYTIY
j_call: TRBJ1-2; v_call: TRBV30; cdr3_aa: AWTGQGATYGYT
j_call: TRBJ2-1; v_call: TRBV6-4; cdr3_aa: ASSDSASGSYNEQF
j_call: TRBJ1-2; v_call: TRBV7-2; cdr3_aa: ASSRDRVNYGYT
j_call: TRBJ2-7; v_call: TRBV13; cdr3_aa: ASSWSGTGFHEQY
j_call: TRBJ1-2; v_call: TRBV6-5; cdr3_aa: ASSYSRERNYGYT
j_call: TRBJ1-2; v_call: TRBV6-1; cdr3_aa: ASNRRDRGYGYT
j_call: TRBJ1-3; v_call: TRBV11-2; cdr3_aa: ASSSFGPGSGNTIY
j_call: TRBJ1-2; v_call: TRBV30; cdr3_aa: AWSVTPNGYT
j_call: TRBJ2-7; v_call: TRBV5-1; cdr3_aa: ASSQGLAGGYEQY
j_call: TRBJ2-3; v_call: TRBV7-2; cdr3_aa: ASSSTSGRIDTQY
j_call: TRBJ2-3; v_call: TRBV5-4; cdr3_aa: ASSSLTGGWADTQY
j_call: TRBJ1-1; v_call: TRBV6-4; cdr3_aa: ASSGLGSMNTEAF
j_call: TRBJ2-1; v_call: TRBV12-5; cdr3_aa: ASGWGLNEQF
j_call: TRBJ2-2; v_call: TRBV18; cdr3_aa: ASCRDRANTGELF
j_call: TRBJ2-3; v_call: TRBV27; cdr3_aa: ASSLDPGTQY
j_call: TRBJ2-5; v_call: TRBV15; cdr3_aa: ATSSPPPGQGEETQY
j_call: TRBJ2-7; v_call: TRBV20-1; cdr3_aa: SAGGVREQY
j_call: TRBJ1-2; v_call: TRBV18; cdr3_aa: ASSPPQTGVYGYT
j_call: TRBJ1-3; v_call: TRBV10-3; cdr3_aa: ATLAGGLSGNTIY
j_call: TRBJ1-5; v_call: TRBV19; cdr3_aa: ASSAGTEGQPQH
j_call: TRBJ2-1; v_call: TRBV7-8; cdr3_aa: ASSLLQRGSSYNEQF
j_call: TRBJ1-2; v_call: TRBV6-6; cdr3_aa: ASSLDRVGGYT
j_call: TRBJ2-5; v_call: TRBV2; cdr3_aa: ASRGGRKETQY
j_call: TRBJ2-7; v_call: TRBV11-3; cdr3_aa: ASSLSTQAYEQY
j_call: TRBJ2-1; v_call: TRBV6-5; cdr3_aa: ASSYSLGSEQF
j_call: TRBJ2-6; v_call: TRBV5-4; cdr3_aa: ASSLAGAGANVLT
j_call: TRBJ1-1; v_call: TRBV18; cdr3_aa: ASSSDRGGTEAF
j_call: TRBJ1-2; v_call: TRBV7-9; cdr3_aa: ASSLSLPGQGDYGYT
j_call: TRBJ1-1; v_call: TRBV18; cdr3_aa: ASSLSQGKDTEAF
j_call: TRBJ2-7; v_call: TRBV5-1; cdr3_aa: ASSPLAGLPYEQY
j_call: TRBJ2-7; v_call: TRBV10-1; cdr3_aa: ASSEGTGRYEQY
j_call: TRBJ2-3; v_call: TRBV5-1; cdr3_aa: ASSLIFHAENTDTQY
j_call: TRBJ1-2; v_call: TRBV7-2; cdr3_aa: ASSLAAQGSDGYT
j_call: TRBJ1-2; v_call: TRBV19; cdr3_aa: ASSITLPGGYT
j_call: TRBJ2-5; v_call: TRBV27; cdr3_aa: ASSLRGPGETQY
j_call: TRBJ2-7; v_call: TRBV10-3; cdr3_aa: AISPGQEGEQY